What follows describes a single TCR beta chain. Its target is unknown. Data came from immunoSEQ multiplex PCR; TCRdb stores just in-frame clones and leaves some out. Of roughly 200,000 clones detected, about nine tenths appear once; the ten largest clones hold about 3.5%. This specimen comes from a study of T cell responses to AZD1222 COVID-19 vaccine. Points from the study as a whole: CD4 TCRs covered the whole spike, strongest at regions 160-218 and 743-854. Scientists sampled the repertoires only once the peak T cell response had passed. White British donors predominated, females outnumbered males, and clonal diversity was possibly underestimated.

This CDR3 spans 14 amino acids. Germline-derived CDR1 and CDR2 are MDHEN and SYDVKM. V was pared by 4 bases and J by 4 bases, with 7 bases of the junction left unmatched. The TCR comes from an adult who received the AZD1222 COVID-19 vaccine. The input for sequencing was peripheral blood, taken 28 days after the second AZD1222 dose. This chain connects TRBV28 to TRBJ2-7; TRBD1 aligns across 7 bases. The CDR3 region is CASSSGSTGYEQYF. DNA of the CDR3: TGTGCCAGCAGTTCGGGGTCGACAGGGTACGAGCAGTACTTC.